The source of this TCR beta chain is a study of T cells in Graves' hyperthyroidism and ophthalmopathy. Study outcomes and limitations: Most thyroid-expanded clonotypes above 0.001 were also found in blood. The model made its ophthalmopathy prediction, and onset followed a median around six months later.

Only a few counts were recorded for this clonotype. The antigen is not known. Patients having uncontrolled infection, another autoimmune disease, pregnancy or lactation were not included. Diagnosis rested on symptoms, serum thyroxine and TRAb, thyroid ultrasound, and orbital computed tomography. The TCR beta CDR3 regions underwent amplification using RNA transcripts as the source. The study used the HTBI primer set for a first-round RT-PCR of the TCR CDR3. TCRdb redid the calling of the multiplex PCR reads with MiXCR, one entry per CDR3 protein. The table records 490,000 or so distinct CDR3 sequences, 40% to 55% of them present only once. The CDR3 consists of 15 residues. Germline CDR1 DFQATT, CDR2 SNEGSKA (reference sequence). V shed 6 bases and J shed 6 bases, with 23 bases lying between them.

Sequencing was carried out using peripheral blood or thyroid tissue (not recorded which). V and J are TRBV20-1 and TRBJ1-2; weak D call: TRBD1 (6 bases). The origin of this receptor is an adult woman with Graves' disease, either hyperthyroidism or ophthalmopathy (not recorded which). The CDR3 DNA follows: TGCAGTGCCATATGGGACACTTCCGGGGACGATGGCTACACCTTC. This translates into CSAIWDTSGDDGYTF.